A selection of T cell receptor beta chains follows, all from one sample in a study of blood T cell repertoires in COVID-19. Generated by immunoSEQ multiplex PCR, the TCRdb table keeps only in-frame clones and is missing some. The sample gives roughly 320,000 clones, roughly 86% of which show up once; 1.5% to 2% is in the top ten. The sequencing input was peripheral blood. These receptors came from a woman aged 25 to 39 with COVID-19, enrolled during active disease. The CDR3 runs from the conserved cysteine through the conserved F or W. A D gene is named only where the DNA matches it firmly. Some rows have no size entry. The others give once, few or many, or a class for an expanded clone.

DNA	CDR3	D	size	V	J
TGTGCCAGCATGGGAATCAGGGGGCGGAATGAGCAGTTCTTC	CASMGIRGRNEQFF	TRBD1	-	TRBV27	TRBJ2-1
TGTGCCACCAGCAGAACCAGGGATGAAAAACTGTTTTTT	CATSRTRDEKLFF	-	-	TRBV15	TRBJ1-4
TGTGCCAGTAGTAGAAGCGTACTAGCGGGGGTAAACACAGATACGCAGTATTTT	CASSRSVLAGVNTDTQYF	TRBD2	-	TRBV19	TRBJ2-3
TGTGCCAGCAGTCCCCGGGACGACCGGGGGATGTTTTTT	CASSPRDDRGMFF	-	-	TRBV28	TRBJ1-4
TGTGCCAGCTCACTGACGACATCTAACTATGGCTACACCTTC	CASSLTTSNYGYTF	-	-	TRBV18	TRBJ1-2
TGTGCCAGCAGCCACCCGGGACAGGGGGCGGAAGGCTACACCTTC	CASSHPGQGAEGYTF	TRBD1	-	TRBV6-2/TRBV6-3	TRBJ1-2
TGTGCCAGCAGTTTATATCTAGGGGAGGATGGCTACACCTTC	CASSLYLGEDGYTF	-	-	TRBV28	TRBJ1-2
TGTGCCAGCCTGGACAGTCTGTACACTGAAGCTTTCTTT	CASLDSLYTEAFF	-	-	TRBV28	TRBJ1-1
TGCAGCGCTAGAAAGACAGGGGGCTTCGAAGCTTTCTTT	CSARKTGGFEAFF	TRBD1	once	TRBV29-1	TRBJ1-1
TGTGCCTGGAGGTTGGGCAACTATGGCTACACCTTC	CAWRLGNYGYTF	-	-	TRBV30	TRBJ1-2
TGCGCCAGCAGCCACGGACAGAACAATCAGCCCCAGCATTTT	CASSHGQNNQPQHF	-	-	TRBV4-1	TRBJ1-5
TGTGCCAGCAGTGAGAGGGATCTATATAGCAATCAGCCCCAGCATTTT	CASSERDLYSNQPQHF	-	-	TRBV25-1	TRBJ1-5
TGTGCCAGCAGCCCGTCAGGGGACAACAATGAGCAGTTCTTC	CASSPSGDNNEQFF	-	-	TRBV5-8	TRBJ2-1
TGTGCCAGTAGTATATATTCGACAGGGCCATATGGCACTGAAGCTTTCTTT	CASSIYSTGPYGTEAFF	TRBD1	-	TRBV19	TRBJ1-1
TGTGCCAGCAGCGGCTCAGGGAACACTGAAGCTTTCTTT	CASSGSGNTEAFF	-	-	TRBV7-3	TRBJ1-1
TGTGCCAGCAGCGAGGCCCCGGACTTCGGGAATGAGCAGTTCTTC	CASSEAPDFGNEQFF	-	once	TRBV9	TRBJ2-1
TGTGCCAGCAGCGATGACGGACTTACCACCGGGGAGCTGTTTTTT	CASSDDGLTTGELFF	-	-	TRBV7-6	TRBJ2-2
TGCGCCAGCAGCTCAATAGCGGGTCGCTCCTACAATGAGCAGTTCTTC	CASSSIAGRSYNEQFF	TRBD2	-	TRBV5-1	TRBJ2-1
TGCGCCAGCAGACAGGGGCGGGGGAACACTGAAGCTTTCTTT	CASRQGRGNTEAFF	TRBD1	-	TRBV23-1	TRBJ1-1
TGTGCCAGCAAACAGGCCAATCAGCCCCAGCATTTT	CASKQANQPQHF	-	-	TRBV6-5	TRBJ1-5
TGTGCCAGCAGCAAGACTAGCGGGGGGGCGAGTGAGCAGTTCTTC	CASSKTSGGASEQFF	TRBD2	-	TRBV2	TRBJ2-1
TGTGCCAGCAGTTCCCTACAGACAGGGTTCCGGGGCTACACCTTC	CASSSLQTGFRGYTF	TRBD1	-	TRBV6-1	TRBJ1-2
TGTGCCAGCAGGTTAGATCAGGGGACCACCATATATTTT	CASRLDQGTTIYF	-	-	TRBV2	TRBJ1-3
TGCGCCAGCAGCTCTAAAGAGGGTTCGGAGCGTGGCTACACCTTC	CASSSKEGSERGYTF	-	-	TRBV5-1	TRBJ1-2
TGTGCCAGCAGTTTAGCGACAGGGCCTTCACCCCTCCACTTT	CASSLATGPSPLHF	TRBD1	few	TRBV27	TRBJ1-6
TGCGCCAGCAGCCCCACCCCGGACAGGGGTCTTTGGGCGGATGGCTACACCTTC	CASSPTPDRGLWADGYTF	TRBD1	-	TRBV5-1	TRBJ1-2
TGCGCCAGCTTAGGGGGCCGTGGCTACACCTTC	CASLGGRGYTF	TRBD1	-	TRBV5-1	TRBJ1-2
TGTGCCAGCTCACCATCGAGGTCTAAGAACACTGAAGCTTTCTTT	CASSPSRSKNTEAFF	-	-	TRBV18	TRBJ1-1
TGTGCCACCAGTGTAGACAGGGCAAATGAGCAGTTCTTC	CATSVDRANEQFF	TRBD1	-	TRBV24-1	TRBJ2-1
TGTGCCAGCACGAAGGACAGGGGAGGAAGTCAGCCCCAGCATTTT	CASTKDRGGSQPQHF	TRBD1	-	TRBV6-5	TRBJ1-5
TGTGCCACCAAGGGGACAGGGAGTCAGCCCCAGCATTTT	CATKGTGSQPQHF	TRBD1	-	TRBV19	TRBJ1-5
TGTGCCAGCAGTGACTCTGTTCAGTCTCTCAATGAGCAGTTCTTC	CASSDSVQSLNEQFF	-	-	TRBV6-4	TRBJ2-1
TGTGCCAGCAGCCAAGAGATCCAGGGCTACACCTTC	CASSQEIQGYTF	-	once	TRBV3-1/TRBV3-2	TRBJ1-2
TGCGCCAGCAGCTTGGGTACAACCTTCAATTCACCCCTCCACTTT	CASSLGTTFNSPLHF	-	-	TRBV5-1	TRBJ1-6
TGTGCCAGCAGTTACCTTAGGGGGACTGAAGCTTTCTTT	CASSYLRGTEAFF	-	-	TRBV6-5	TRBJ1-1
TGTGCCAGCAGCAAAGTAGGGTGTTGGGGGGGGAAAGGGAACACTGAAGCTTTCTTT	CASSKVGCWGGKGNTEAFF	-	-	TRBV21-1	TRBJ1-1